This TCR beta chain was profiled in a study of CD8 T cells in ankylosing spondylitis. Whole-study findings and limits: Roughly 8 highly homologous variants formed a TCR beta motif that appeared characteristic of ankylosing spondylitis blood. Significant enrichment of disease-linked clones was reportedly seen in matched ankylosing spondylitis synovial fluid. Disease-linked clones had a CD8+ phenotype and relatively low frequency in peripheral blood.

Looked up from germline, CDR1 is SEHNR and CDR2 is FQNEAQ (reference sequence). V trimming: 1 base; J trimming: 1 base; junction bases outside the gene matches: 4. The CDR3 consists of 16 residues. TCRdb recomputed calls from the 5' RACE reads with MiXCR, one row per CDR3 protein. The data contain 250,000 to 350,000 distinct CDR3 sequences, 8% of them seen just once; the ten biggest clones take up roughly 14%. This clonotype has just a few counts. Its antigen is unknown. The chain recombines TRBV7-9 with TRBJ2-3; TRBD2 matches 8 bases. The material sequenced was blood, either unsorted or a sorted T cell fraction (not recorded which). The sequence was collected from a male donor with ankylosing spondylitis. The CDR3 loop is CASSLEGLGGTDTQYF. CDR3 nucleotide sequence: TGTGCCAGCAGCTTAGAGGGACTAGGGGGCACAGATACGCAGTATTTT.